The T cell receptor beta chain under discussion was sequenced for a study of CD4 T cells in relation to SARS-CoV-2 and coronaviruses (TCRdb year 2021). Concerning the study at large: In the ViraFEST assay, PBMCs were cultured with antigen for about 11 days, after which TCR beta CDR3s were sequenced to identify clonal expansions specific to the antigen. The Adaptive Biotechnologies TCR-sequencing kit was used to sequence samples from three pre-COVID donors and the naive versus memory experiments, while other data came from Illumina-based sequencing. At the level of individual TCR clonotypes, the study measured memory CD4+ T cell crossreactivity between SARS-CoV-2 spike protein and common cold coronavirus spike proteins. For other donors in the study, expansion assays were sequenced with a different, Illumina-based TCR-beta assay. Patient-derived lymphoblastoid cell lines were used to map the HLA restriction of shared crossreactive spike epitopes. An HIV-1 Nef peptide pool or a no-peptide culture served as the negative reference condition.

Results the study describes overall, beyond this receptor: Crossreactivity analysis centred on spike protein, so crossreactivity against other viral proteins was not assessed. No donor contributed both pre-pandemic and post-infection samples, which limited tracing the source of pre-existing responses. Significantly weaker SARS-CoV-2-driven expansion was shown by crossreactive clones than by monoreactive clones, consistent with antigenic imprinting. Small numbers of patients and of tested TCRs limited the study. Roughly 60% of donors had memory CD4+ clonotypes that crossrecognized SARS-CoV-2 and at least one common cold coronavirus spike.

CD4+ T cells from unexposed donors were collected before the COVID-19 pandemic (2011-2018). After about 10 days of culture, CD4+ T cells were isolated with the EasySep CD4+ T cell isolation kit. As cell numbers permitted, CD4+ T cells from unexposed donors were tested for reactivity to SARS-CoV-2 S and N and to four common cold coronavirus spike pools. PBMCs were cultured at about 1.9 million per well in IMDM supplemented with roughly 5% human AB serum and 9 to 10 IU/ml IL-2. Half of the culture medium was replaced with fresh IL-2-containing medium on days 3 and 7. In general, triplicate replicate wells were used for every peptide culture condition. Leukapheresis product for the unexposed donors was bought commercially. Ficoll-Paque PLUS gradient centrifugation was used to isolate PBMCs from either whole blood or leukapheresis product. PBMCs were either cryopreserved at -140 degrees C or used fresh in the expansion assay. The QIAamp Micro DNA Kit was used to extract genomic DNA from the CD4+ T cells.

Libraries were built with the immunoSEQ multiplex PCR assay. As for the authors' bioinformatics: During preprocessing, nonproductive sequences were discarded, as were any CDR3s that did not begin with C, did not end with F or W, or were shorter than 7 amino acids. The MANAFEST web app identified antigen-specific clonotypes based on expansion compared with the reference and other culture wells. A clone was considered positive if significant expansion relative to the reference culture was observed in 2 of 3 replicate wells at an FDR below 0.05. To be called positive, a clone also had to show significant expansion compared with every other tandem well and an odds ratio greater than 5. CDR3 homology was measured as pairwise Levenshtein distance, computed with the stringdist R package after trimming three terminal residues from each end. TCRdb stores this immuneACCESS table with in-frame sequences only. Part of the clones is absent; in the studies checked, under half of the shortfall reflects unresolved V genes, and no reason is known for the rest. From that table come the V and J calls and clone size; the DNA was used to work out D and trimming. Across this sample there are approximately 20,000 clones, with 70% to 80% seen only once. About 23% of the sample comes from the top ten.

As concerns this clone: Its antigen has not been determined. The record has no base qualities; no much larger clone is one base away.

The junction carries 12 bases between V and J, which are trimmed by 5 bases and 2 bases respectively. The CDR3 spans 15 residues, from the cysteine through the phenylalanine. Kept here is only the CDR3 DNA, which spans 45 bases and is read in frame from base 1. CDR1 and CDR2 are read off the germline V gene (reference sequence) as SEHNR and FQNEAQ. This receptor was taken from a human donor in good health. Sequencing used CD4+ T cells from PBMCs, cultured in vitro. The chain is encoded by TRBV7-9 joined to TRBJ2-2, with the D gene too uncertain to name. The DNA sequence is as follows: TGTGCCAGCAGCGATACCGGGCTAAACACCGGGGAGCTGTTTTTT. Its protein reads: CASSDTGLNTGELFF.